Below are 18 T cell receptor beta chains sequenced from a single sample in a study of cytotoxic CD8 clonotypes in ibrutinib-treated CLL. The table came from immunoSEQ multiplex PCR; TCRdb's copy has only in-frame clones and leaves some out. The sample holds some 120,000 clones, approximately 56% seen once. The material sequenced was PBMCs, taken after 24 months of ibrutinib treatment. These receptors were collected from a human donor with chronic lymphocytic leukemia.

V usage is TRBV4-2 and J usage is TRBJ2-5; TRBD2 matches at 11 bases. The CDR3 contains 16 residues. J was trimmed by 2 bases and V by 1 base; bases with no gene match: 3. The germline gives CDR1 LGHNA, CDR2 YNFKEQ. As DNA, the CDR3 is TGTGCCAGCAGCCAAGCGCTAGCGGGGGGACAAGAGACCCAGTACTTC. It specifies CASSQALAGGQETQYF.

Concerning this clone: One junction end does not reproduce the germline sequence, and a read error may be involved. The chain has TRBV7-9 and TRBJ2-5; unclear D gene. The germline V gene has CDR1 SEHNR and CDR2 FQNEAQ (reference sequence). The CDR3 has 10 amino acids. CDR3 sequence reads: CASSFGFPNF. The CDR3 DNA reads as TGTGCCAGCAGCTTCGGGTTTCCTAACTTC.

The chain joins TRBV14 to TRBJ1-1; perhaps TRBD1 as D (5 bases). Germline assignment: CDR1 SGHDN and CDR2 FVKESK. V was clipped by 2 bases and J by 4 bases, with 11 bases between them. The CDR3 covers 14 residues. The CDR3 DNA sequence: TGTGCCAGCAGCCAACAAGGGGTCGGCACTGAAGCTTTCTTT. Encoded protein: CASSQQGVGTEAFF.

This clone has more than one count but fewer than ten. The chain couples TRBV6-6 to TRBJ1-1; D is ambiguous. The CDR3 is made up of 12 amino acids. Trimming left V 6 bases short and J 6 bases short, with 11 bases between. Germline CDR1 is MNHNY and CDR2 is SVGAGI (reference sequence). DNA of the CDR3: TGTGCCAGCAGAGCAAGGAGGGCTGAAGCTTTCTTT. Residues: CASRARRAEAFF.

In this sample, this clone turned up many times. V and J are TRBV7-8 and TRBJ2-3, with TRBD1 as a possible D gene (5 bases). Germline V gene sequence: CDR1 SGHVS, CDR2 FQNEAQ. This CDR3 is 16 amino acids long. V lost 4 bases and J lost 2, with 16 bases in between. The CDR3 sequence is CASSSPSGAYTDTQYF. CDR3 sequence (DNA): TGTGCCAGCAGCTCCCCGTCTGGGGCCTACACAGATACGCAGTATTTT.

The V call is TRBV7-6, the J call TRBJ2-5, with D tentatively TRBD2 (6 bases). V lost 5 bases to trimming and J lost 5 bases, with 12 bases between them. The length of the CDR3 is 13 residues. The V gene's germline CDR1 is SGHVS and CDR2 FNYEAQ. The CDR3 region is CASSGQGRETQYF. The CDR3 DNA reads TGTGCCAGCAGCGGACAAGGGAGGGAGACCCAGTACTTC.

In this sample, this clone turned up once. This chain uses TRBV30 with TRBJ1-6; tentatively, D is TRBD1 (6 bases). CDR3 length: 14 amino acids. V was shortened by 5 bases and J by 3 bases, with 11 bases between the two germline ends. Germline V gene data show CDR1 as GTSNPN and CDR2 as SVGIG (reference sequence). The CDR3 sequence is CAWGPGDYNSPLHF. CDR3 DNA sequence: TGTGCCTGGGGACCAGGGGACTATAATTCACCCCTCCACTTT.

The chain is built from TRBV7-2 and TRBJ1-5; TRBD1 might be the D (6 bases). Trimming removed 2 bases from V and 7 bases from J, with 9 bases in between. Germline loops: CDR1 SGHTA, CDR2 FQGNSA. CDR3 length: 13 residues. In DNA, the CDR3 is TGTGCCAGCAGCTTAAGCAGGGGACAGCCCCAGCATTTT. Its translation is CASSLSRGQPQHF.

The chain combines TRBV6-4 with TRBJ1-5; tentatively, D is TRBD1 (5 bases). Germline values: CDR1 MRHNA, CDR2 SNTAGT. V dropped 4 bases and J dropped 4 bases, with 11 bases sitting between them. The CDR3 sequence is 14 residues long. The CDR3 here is CASSAGGRNQPQHF. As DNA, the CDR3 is TGTGCCAGCAGTGCGGGGGGGAGGAATCAGCCCCAGCATTTT.

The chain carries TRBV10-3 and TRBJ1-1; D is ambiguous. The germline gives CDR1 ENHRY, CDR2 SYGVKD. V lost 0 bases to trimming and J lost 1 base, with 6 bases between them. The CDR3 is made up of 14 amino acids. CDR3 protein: CAISESVGNTEAFF. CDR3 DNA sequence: TGTGCCATCAGTGAGTCGGTGGGGAACACTGAAGCTTTCTTT.

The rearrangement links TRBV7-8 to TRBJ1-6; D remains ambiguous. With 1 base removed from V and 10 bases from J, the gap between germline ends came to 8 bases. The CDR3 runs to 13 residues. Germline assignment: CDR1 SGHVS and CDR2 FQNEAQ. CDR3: CASSLGFESPLHF. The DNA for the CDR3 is TGTGCCAGCAGCTTAGGGTTCGAGTCACCCCTCCACTTT. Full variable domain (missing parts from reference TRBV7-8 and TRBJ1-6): GAGVSQSPRYKVAKRGQDVALRCDPISGHVSLFWYQQALGQGPEFLTYFQNEAQLDKSGLPSDRFFAERPEGSVSTLKIQRTQQEDSAVYLCASSLGFESPLHFGNGTRLTVT.

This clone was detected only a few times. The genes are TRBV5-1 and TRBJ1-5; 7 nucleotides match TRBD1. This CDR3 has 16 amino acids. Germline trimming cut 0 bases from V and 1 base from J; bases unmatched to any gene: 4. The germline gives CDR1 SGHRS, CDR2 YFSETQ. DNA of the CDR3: TGCGCCAGCAGCTTGGGTGACAGGGCCAGCAATCAGCCCCAGCATTTT. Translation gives CASSLGDRASNQPQHF.

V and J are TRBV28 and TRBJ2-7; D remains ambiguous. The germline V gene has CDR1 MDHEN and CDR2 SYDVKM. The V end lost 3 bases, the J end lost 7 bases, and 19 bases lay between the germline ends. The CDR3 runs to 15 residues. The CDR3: CASSFGTLGISEQYF. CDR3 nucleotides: TGTGCCAGCAGTTTCGGAACATTGGGAATTTCGGAGCAGTACTTC. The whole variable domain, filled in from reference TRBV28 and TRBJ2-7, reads DVKVTQSSRYLVKRTGEKVFLECVQDMDHENMFWYRQDPGLGLRLIYFSYDVKMKEKGDIPEGYSVSREKKERFSLILESASTNQTSMYLCASSFGTLGISEQYFGPGTRLTVT.

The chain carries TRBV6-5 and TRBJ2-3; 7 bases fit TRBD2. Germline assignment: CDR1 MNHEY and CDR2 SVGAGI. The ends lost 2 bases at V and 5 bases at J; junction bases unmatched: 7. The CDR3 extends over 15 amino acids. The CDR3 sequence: CASSYVIGGGDTQYF. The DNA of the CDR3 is TGTGCCAGCAGTTACGTTATTGGGGGGGGAGATACGCAGTATTTT.

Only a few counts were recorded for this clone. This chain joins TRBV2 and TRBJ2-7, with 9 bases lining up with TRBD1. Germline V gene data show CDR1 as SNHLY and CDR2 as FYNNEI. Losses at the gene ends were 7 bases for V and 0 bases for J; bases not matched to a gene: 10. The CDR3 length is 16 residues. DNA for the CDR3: TGTGCCAGCACCCGGGACGGGACAGGGTACTCCTACGAGCAGTACTTC. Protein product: CASTRDGTGYSYEQYF.

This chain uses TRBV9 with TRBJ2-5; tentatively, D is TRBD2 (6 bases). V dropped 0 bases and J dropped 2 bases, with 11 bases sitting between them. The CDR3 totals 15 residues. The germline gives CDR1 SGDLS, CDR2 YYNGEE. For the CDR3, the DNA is TGTGCCAGCAGCGTAGCTGCGGGGACTCAAGAGACCCAGTACTTC. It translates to CASSVAAGTQETQYF.

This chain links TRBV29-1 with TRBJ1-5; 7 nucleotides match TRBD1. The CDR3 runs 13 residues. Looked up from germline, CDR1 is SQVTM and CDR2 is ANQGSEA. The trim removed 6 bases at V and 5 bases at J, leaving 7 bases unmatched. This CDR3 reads CSVKTGRDQPQHF. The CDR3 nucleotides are TGCAGCGTAAAGACAGGGCGGGATCAGCCCCAGCATTTT.

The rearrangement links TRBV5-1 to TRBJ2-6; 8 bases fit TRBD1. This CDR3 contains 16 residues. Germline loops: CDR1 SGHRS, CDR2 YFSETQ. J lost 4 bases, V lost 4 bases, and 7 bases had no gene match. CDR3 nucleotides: TGCGCCAGCAGCCCCCCAGGGGGCTTGGGGGCCAACGTCCTGACTTTC. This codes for CASSPPGGLGANVLTF. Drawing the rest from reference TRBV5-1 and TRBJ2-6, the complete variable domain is KAGVTQTPRYLIKTRGQQVTLSCSPISGHRSVSWYQQTPGQGLQFLFEYFSETQRNKGNFPGRFSGRQFSNSRSEMNVSTLELGDSALYLCASSPPGGLGANVLTFGAGSRLTVL.